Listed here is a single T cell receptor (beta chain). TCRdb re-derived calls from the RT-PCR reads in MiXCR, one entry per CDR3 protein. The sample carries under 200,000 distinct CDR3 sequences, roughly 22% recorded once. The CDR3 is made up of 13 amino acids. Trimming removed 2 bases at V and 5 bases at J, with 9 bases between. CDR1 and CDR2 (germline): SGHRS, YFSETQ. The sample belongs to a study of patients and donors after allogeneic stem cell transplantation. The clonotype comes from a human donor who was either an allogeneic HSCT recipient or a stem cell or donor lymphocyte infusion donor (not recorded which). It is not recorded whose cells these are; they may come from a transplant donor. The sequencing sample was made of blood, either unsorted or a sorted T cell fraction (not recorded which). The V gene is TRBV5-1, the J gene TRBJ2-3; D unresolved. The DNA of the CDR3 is TGCGCCAGCAGCTTAGCCCTCCTAGATACGCAGTATTTT. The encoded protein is CASSLALLDTQYF.